This section outlines one T cell receptor (beta chain) sequence together with its context. Additional DNA sequences in this sample encode the identical CDR3. Germline CDR1 and CDR2: SNHLY and FYNNEI. The trim removed 7 bases at V and 0 bases at J, leaving 2 bases unmatched. The CDR3 contains 14 residues. This record belongs to a study of shared clonotypes between healthy human individuals. Profiling relied on immunoSEQ multiplex PCR, and the TCRdb table lists in-frame clones only, not all of them. Found here are 2 million to 3 million clones, 80% to 95% of them singletons; the top ten hold approximately 0.37%. Adults of Caucasian background living in Nashville, Tennessee made up all donors.

This chain joins TRBV2 and TRBJ2-3; 9 nucleotides agree with TRBD2. What was sequenced was naive CD4+ T cells from PBMCs. Subset denoted: CD45RA+ positively selected. The clonotype comes from a man aged 18 to 35 in good health. Some clones in this sample may be carry-over from other donors' samples. The CDR3 DNA is TGTGCCAGCACCCTAGCGGGAAGCACAGATACGCAGTATTTT. It yields the protein CASTLAGSTDTQYF.